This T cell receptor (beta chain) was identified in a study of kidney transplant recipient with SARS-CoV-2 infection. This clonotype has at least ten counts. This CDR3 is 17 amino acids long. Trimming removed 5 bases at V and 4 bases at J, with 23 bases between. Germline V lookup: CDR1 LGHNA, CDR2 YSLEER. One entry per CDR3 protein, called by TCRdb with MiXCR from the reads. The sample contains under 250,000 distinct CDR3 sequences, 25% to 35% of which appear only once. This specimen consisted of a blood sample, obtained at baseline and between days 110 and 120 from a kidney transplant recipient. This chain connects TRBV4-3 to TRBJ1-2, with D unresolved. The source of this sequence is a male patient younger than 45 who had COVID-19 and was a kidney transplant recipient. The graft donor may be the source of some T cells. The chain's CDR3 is CASSISPGRRKTYGYTF. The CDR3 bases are TGCGCCAGCAGCATTTCTCCAGGACGTCGAAAGACCTATGGCTACACCTTC.